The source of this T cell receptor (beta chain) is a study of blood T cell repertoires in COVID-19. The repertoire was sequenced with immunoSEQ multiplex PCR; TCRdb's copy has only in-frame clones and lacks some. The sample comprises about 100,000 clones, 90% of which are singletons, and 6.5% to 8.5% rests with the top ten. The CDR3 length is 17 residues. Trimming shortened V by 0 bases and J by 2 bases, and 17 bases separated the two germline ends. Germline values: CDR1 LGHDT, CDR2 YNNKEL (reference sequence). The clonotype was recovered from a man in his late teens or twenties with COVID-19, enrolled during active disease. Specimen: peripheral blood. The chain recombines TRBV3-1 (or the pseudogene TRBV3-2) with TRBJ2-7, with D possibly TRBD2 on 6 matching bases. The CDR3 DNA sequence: TGTGCCAGCAGCCAAGATGGGAAGCGGGCCATACCCTACGAGCAGTACTTC. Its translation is CASSQDGKRAIPYEQYF.